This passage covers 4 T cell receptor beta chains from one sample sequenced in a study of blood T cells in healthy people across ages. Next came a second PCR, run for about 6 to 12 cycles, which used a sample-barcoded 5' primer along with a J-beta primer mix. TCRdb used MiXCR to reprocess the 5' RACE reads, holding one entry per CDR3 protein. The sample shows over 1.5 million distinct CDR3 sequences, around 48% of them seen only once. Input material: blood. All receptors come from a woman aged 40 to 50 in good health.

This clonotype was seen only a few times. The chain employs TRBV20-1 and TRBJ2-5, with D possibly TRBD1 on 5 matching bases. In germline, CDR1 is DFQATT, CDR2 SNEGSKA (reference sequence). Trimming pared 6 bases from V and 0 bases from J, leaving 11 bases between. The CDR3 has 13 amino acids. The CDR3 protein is CSAPGQDQETQYF. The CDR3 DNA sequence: TGCAGTGCCCCAGGGCAGGACCAAGAGACCCAGTACTTC.

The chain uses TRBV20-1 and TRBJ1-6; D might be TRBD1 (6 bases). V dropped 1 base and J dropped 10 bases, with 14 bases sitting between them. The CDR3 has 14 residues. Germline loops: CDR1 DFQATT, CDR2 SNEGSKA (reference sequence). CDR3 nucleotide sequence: TGCAGTGCTAGAGCCGCAGGGGTGAAATCACCCCTCCACTTT. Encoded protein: CSARAAGVKSPLHF.

The CDR3 sequence: CASIGARANPYGYTF. In nucleotides, the CDR3 is TGTGCCAGCATCGGGGCCAGGGCAAATCCCTATGGCTACACCTTC. This chain links TRBV6-6 with TRBJ1-2; D is perhaps TRBD1 (5 bases). CDR1 and CDR2 from the germline V gene are MNHNY and SVGAGI (reference sequence). Trimming shortened V by 7 bases and J by 4 bases, and 19 bases separated the two germline ends. The CDR3 length is 15 residues.

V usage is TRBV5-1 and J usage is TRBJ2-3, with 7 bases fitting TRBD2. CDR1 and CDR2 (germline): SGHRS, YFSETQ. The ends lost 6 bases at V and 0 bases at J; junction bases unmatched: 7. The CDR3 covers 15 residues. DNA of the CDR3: TGCGCCAGCACATTGAGCGGGGCCAGCACAGATACGCAGTATTTT. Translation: CASTLSGASTDTQYF.